Listed below are T cell receptor beta chains from one sample, sequenced in a study of regulatory T cells in long-lasting Graves disease. TCRdb fed the multiplex PCR reads into MiXCR, producing one record per CDR3 protein. The sample lists 600,000 to 850,000 distinct CDR3 sequences, around 30% occurring once. The sequencing used peripheral blood mononuclear cells (PBMCs), collected when the disease was refractory, from a patient treated with antithyroid drugs. These receptors originate from a female donor with Graves disease. CDR3s include the opening cysteine and the closing phenylalanine or tryptophan. A D gene is named only where the DNA matches it firmly. Size is omitted from some rows. Given values are once, few, many or a class for expanded clones.

D,J,V,size,DNA,CDR3
NA,TRBJ1-2,TRBV7-3,NA,TGTGCCAGCAGCCCCGCGACAGGCGGTTTCCCTGGCTACACCTTC,CASSPATGGFPGYTF
NA,TRBJ2-2,TRBV15,NA,TGTGCCACCAGGAGCAGGACGCGTATTACCGGGGAGCTGTTTTTT,CATRSRTRITGELFF
TRBD2,TRBJ2-7,TRBV6-1,few,TGTGCCAGCAGCACCACGCGGGAGGGCCGGAGGCACCGCTACGAGCAGTACTTC,CASSTTREGRRHRYEQYF
NA,TRBJ1-2,TRBV19,once,TGTGCCAGTAGTATGGCCGGGGGCTACTATGGCTACACCTTC,CASSMAGGYYGYTF
TRBD1,TRBJ1-5,TRBV15,few,TGTGCCACCAGCAGTGGGACAGGGGTTGGGCGCAGCAATCAGCCCCAGCATTTT,CATSSGTGVGRSNQPQHF
TRBD1,TRBJ2-7,TRBV6-1,few,TGTGCCAGTAGGACAGGTAACTCCTACGAGCAGTACTTC,CASRTGNSYEQYF
NA,TRBJ2-5,TRBV12-3/TRBV12-4,many,TGTGCCAGCAGTGGGTACCGACTGCCTCAAGAGACCCAGTACTTC,CASSGYRLPQETQYF
NA,TRBJ2-4,TRBV29-1,once,TGCAGCGTTGAAAGGTGCGAAATGCTACTAGCCAAAAACATTCAGTACTTC,CSVERCEMLLAKNIQYF
NA,TRBJ2-7,TRBV6-2/TRBV6-3,NA,TGTGCCAGCAGTGAATCCATAGACGAGCAGTACTTC,CASSESIDEQYF
NA,TRBJ1-4,TRBV2,many,TGTGCCAGCAGTGGACAGGCGAGCCTGGAAAAACTGTTTTTT,CASSGQASLEKLFF
NA,TRBJ1-2,TRBV20-1,few,TGCAGTGCTAGAATGCAGGGACCCTATGGCTACACCTTC,CSARMQGPYGYTF
NA,TRBJ2-7,TRBV11-2,NA,TGTGCCAGCAGCTTGCGGACAGGGAGGGTAGGCGAGCAGTACTTC,CASSLRTGRVGEQYF
NA,TRBJ1-1,TRBV7-9,NA,TGTGCCAGCAGCCGACAGGAGATGAACACTGAAGCTTTCTTT,CASSRQEMNTEAFF
TRBD2,TRBJ2-7,TRBV20-1,NA,TGCAGTGCTTCCTCTCTACTAGCGGGAAACGACGAGCAGTACTTC,CSASSLLAGNDEQYF
NA,TRBJ1-2,TRBV7-2,NA,TGTGCCAGCAGCTTAGCGGCATCCATAAGACATGGCTACACCTTC,CASSLAASIRHGYTF
TRBD2,TRBJ2-5,TRBV28,few,TGTGCCACAAACCTATTGGCGGGAGGGCAAGAGACCCAGTACTTC,CATNLLAGGQETQYF
NA,TRBJ1-2,TRBV6-1,NA,TGTGCCAGCAGCCAGAGAACGCCCCTAGAAGGCTACACCTTC,CASSQRTPLEGYTF
NA,TRBJ2-7,TRBV24-1,many,TGTGCCACCAGTGATACCGACAGGAGAGCCTACGAGCAGTACTTC,CATSDTDRRAYEQYF
NA,TRBJ2-5,TRBV20-1,few,TGCAGTGCTAGAGGCACGGGCGGCCCAGAGACCCAGTACTTC,CSARGTGGPETQYF
NA,TRBJ2-3,TRBV12-3/TRBV12-4,few,TGTGCCAGCAGGACCTTGGGCGGTTCTAGCACAGATACGCAGTATTTT,CASRTLGGSSTDTQYF
NA,TRBJ2-7,TRBV7-6,few,TGTGCCAGCAGCTTAGGGTCTCCGGACAGCTACGAGCAGTACTTC,CASSLGSPDSYEQYF
TRBD1,TRBJ1-4,TRBV9,NA,TGTGCCAGCAGCGTTACAGGGGGTCGGGCAACTAATGAAAAACTGTTTTTT,CASSVTGGRATNEKLFF
TRBD2,TRBJ2-7,TRBV30,NA,TGTGCCTGGAGCTGGGCTAGCGGATCCTACGAGCAGTACTTC,CAWSWASGSYEQYF
TRBD2,TRBJ2-5,TRBV20-1,NA,TGCAGTGCTAGAGATTACGGCGGGAGCCAAGAGACCCAGTACTTC,CSARDYGGSQETQYF
NA,TRBJ2-1,TRBV3-1,NA,TGTGCCAGCAGCCCGGGTACTCCGTACAATGAGCAGTTCTTC,CASSPGTPYNEQFF
TRBD1,TRBJ1-4,TRBV27,NA,TGTGCCAGCAGGAACAGGGGGCATGCTAATGAAAAACTGTTTTTT,CASRNRGHANEKLFF
TRBD1,TRBJ1-2,TRBV5-1,few,TGCGCCAGCAGCCCCAGACAGGGTTTAAACTATGGCTACACCTTC,CASSPRQGLNYGYTF
NA,TRBJ1-2,TRBV12-3/TRBV12-4,NA,TGTGCCAGCGCGATCCGGGGGAACTATGGCTACACCTTC,CASAIRGNYGYTF
TRBD2,TRBJ2-5,TRBV11-2,once,TGTGCCAGCAGCCAGGGACTAGCGGGCGTCCAAGAGACCCAGTACTTC,CASSQGLAGVQETQYF
TRBD1,TRBJ1-2,TRBV5-1,few,TGCGCCAGCAGCTTGAATGCACAGGGGAACTATGGCTACACCTTC,CASSLNAQGNYGYTF
TRBD1,TRBJ1-1,TRBV24-1,few,TGTGCCACCAGTCGGGGACAGGGAGGCACTGAAGCTTTCTTT,CATSRGQGGTEAFF
NA,TRBJ2-2,TRBV7-3,many,TGTGCCAGCAGCCCAAACGGTAACACCGGGGAGCTGTTTTTT,CASSPNGNTGELFF
TRBD1,TRBJ1-1,TRBV6-1,NA,TGTGCCAGCAAGTCCCGGGACAGGGTACTGAACACTGAAGCTTTCTTT,CASKSRDRVLNTEAFF
NA,TRBJ2-7,TRBV20-1,few,TGCAGTGCTAGAGATCCGGATGGTACCTACGAGCAGTACTTC,CSARDPDGTYEQYF
NA,TRBJ1-2,TRBV6-1,many,TGTGCCAGCAGTGAAGGACCAGGACCCGATGGCTACACCTTC,CASSEGPGPDGYTF
TRBD1,TRBJ1-1,TRBV25-1,many,TGTGCCAGCAGTGAACGGACAGGGAACACTGAAGCTTTCTTT,CASSERTGNTEAFF
TRBD1,TRBJ1-5,TRBV12-3/TRBV12-4,NA,TGTGCCGGCAGTTTAAGGTTTGGGTCGGGGGACAGACTGAATCAGCCCCAGCATTTT,CAGSLRFGSGDRLNQPQHF
NA,TRBJ1-3,TRBV28,few,TGTGCCAGCAGTTCGGCGGGGTCTGGAAACACCATATATTTT,CASSSAGSGNTIYF
NA,TRBJ1-1,TRBV15,NA,TGTGCCACCAGCAGCAGGGGATTCACTGAAGCTTTCTTT,CATSSRGFTEAFF
NA,TRBJ1-2,TRBV27,NA,TGTGCCAGCAGGCCCGGGACCCCGGTGGGAGGCTACACCTTC,CASRPGTPVGGYTF
TRBD2,TRBJ2-7,TRBV6-1,few,TGTGCCAGCAGTCCAATATGCCCCGCTAGCGGGAGGAAGGCGGACGAGCAGTACTTC,CASSPICPASGRKADEQYF
NA,TRBJ1-3,TRBV12-3/TRBV12-4,NA,TGTGCCAGCAGTTCCCTAACTCCAGGGCCTGGAAACACCATATATTTT,CASSSLTPGPGNTIYF
TRBD1,TRBJ1-5,TRBV28,few,TGTGCCAGCAGTTCGGACAGGGAAACTCAGCCCCAGCATTTT,CASSSDRETQPQHF
TRBD2,TRBJ2-2,TRBV7-3,few,TGTGCCAGCAGTTCCGGACTAGCGGGGCAGAACACCGGGGAGCTGTTTTTT,CASSSGLAGQNTGELFF
TRBD2,TRBJ2-1,TRBV6-1,NA,TGTGCCAGCAGAAGACTAGCGGGAGGGCCGGGGAATGAGCAGTTCTTC,CASRRLAGGPGNEQFF
TRBD1,TRBJ1-6,TRBV3-1,few,TGTGCCAGCAGAGAGGGACAGGGGCGGTCACCCCTCCACTTT,CASREGQGRSPLHF
TRBD1,TRBJ2-7,TRBV15,NA,TGTGCCACCAGCAACGGACAGGCGACCTACGAGCAGTACTTC,CATSNGQATYEQYF